What follows are 18 T cell receptor beta chains derived from one specimen sequenced in a study of blood T cell repertoires in COVID-19. Measured with immunoSEQ multiplex PCR; TCRdb has only the in-frame clones, and not every one. Among under 350,000 clones listed, under 90% were seen once. The source material was peripheral blood. The origin of the receptors is a woman aged 50 to 60 who had recovered from COVID-19.

The V gene is TRBV28, the J gene TRBJ1-4; D is undetermined. Germline lookup yields CDR1 MDHEN and CDR2 SYDVKM. The CDR3 loop spans 11 amino acids. V shed 4 bases and J shed 15 bases, with 12 bases lying between them. The CDR3 DNA reads as TGTGCCAGCAGTTCCCCGATCCGAGTGTTTTTT. Translated, it gives CASSSPIRVFF.

V is TRBV6-2 or TRBV6-3 and J is TRBJ1-2; D unresolved. The length of the CDR3 is 13 residues. V lost 2 bases and J lost 1, with 5 bases in between. Germline V gene lookup returns CDR1 MNHEY and CDR2 SVGEGT. CDR3 protein: CASSYRSNYGYTF. The CDR3 nucleotides read TGTGCCAGCAGTTACAGGAGTAACTATGGCTACACCTTC.

The V and J genes are TRBV3-1 (or the pseudogene TRBV3-2) and TRBJ1-2; TRBD1 might be the D (6 bases). Germline V gives CDR1 LGHDT, CDR2 YNNKEL (reference sequence). This CDR3 has 16 residues. The V end lost 4 bases, the J end lost 0 bases, and 15 bases lay between the germline ends. The CDR3: CASSLQGGLANYGYTF. DNA for the CDR3: TGTGCCAGCAGCCTACAGGGTGGCCTTGCTAACTATGGCTACACCTTC.

The rearrangement uses TRBV6-2 or TRBV6-3 and TRBJ2-3; D perhaps matches TRBD2 (5 bases). This CDR3 region has 15 residues. V gave up 2 bases and J gave up 2 bases, with 11 bases separating them. Germline CDR1 is MNHEY and CDR2 is SVGEGT. In DNA, the CDR3 is TGTGCCAGCAGTTACGGCCCCGGGGTCACAGATACGCAGTATTTT. Translation: CASSYGPGVTDTQYF.

The table lists this clone with a few counts. The chain has TRBV7-3 and TRBJ2-1, with 13 bases that match TRBD2. Per germline, CDR1 SGHTA and CDR2 FQGTGA. The CDR3 contains 16 residues. Trimming cost V 2 bases and J 9 bases; bases outside gene matches: 7. CDR3 region: CASSLEGTSGIREQFF. The DNA of the CDR3 is TGTGCCAGCAGCTTAGAAGGGACTAGCGGGATTCGTGAGCAGTTCTTC.

The CDR3 nucleotides are TGTGCCAGCAGTTGGGGGGGGAATAATCAGCCCCAGCATTTT. Translating gives CASSWGGNNQPQHF. The chain recombines TRBV6-2 or TRBV6-3 with TRBJ1-5, with D perhaps matching TRBD1 (5 bases). V lost 4 bases and J 4 bases, leaving 11 bases between the germline ends. The CDR3 length is 14 residues. Per the germline V gene, CDR1 is MNHEY and CDR2 is SVGEGT.

This clone was observed a single time. V gene TRBV4-1 combines with J gene TRBJ2-7, with D unclear. Germline CDR1 MGHRA, CDR2 YSYEKL. The CDR3 extends over 14 amino acids. V was clipped by 4 bases and J by 4 bases, with 14 bases between them. The CDR3 sequence is CASSPSPMEYEQYF. The CDR3 DNA reads as TGCGCCAGCAGCCCCTCACCAATGGAGTACGAGCAGTACTTC.

The chain's CDR3 is CASSLGTGGQSTEAFF. Here the CDR3 DNA reads TGTGCCAGCAGCTTAGGGACAGGCGGGCAGAGCACTGAAGCTTTCTTT. The genes are TRBV7-9 and TRBJ1-1; 7 positions agree with TRBD1. This CDR3 has 16 residues. Per the germline V gene, CDR1 is SEHNR and CDR2 is FQNEAQ (reference sequence). J lost 4 bases, V lost 1 base, and 9 bases had no gene match.

This chain links TRBV28 with TRBJ2-1; the match to TRBD2 covers 7 bases. Germline CDR1 is MDHEN and CDR2 is SYDVKM. V lost 3 bases and J lost 4; bases outside the gene matches: 9. The CDR3 is 16 amino acids. CDR3 in amino acids: CASSFGTISNYNEQFF. CDR3 nucleotide sequence: TGTGCCAGCAGTTTCGGGACTATTTCCAATTACAATGAGCAGTTCTTC.

This chain uses TRBV29-1 with TRBJ2-7; TRBD1 is a possible D gene (5 bases). Looked up from germline, CDR1 is SQVTM and CDR2 is ANQGSEA. This CDR3 has 12 residues. The ends were cut back, 6 bases at V and 6 bases at J, with 15 bases in the middle. For the CDR3, the DNA is TGCAGCGTCACGCAGGGTGGGCGCGAGCAGTACTTC. Its translation is CSVTQGGREQYF.

V gene TRBV5-1 combines with J gene TRBJ2-7; 7 bases match TRBD2. Germline CDR1 reads SGHRS; CDR2 reads YFSETQ. V gave up 2 bases and J gave up 4 bases; unmatched junction bases: 9. The CDR3 has 15 amino acids. In DNA, the CDR3 is TGCGCCAGCAGCTTTTCAGCGGGGCAGGGATACGAGCAGTACTTC. Translating it yields CASSFSAGQGYEQYF.

CDR3: CASSPSSGRGTDTQYF. DNA for the CDR3: TGTGCCAGCAGCCCATCTAGCGGGAGGGGCACAGATACGCAGTATTTT. The V and J genes are TRBV3-1 (or the pseudogene TRBV3-2) and TRBJ2-3; 12 nucleotides agree with TRBD2. V trimming: 4 bases; J trimming: 1 base; junction bases outside the gene matches: 3. This CDR3 spans 16 amino acids. Germline lookup yields CDR1 LGHDT and CDR2 YNNKEL (reference sequence).

Worth noting for this clone: The junction departs from the called germline gene at one end, perhaps through a read error. The V and J genes are TRBV7-2 and TRBJ2-7; 12 bases align to TRBD2. The CDR3 totals 14 residues. Germline lookup yields CDR1 SGHTA and CDR2 FQGNSA. The CDR3 nucleotides are TGTGCCAGCAGCCTAGCGGGAGGGCGGTACGAGCAGTACTTC. Its protein product is CASSLAGGRYEQYF.

The V gene is TRBV24-1, the J gene TRBJ1-5; the D gene is possibly TRBD1 (6 bases). Germline values: CDR1 KGHDR, CDR2 SFDVKD. V shed 7 bases and J shed 2 bases, with 8 bases lying between them. The CDR3 runs 13 residues. CDR3 nucleotides: TGTGCCACCAGGGACAGCGGCAATCAGCCCCAGCATTTT. Amino acids: CATRDSGNQPQHF.

The genes are TRBV28 and TRBJ1-4; tentatively, D is TRBD1 (6 bases). Germline values: CDR1 MDHEN, CDR2 SYDVKM. The CDR3 is 15 residues long. The V end was cut by 2 bases, the J end by 6 bases, with 13 bases between. CDR3 sequence reads: CASSLGGGLYEKLFF. The CDR3 nucleotides are TGTGCCAGCAGTTTAGGGGGGGGCCTCTATGAAAAACTGTTTTTT.

The chain recombines TRBV7-2 with TRBJ2-7, with 11 bases matching TRBD2. This CDR3 has 16 amino acids. The V and J ends lost 1 base and 5 bases, in that order; junction bases with no gene match: 7. From germline, CDR1 is SGHTA and CDR2 FQGNSA. The CDR3 nucleotides are TGTGCCAGCAGCTTAGGGTTAGCGGGAGGGCCGGACGAGCAGTACTTC. It yields the protein CASSLGLAGGPDEQYF.

The chain combines TRBV6-2 or TRBV6-3 with TRBJ2-7; 7 nucleotides agree with TRBD1. The germline V gene encodes CDR1 MNHEY and CDR2 SVGEGT. The J segment lost 5 bases and the V segment lost 0 bases, leaving 1 base of the junction unmatched. The CDR3 sequence is 13 residues long. DNA for the CDR3: TGTGCCAGCAGTTACTCCGGGACAGACGAGCAGTACTTC. Its translation: CASSYSGTDEQYF.

The CDR3 nucleotides read TGTGCCAGCAGCAAAGGGAGTAAAGACAGGGTTGGCTACACCTTC. It translates to CASSKGSKDRVGYTF. J is TRBJ1-2 and V is TRBV21-1; TRBD1, as called in the table, went unchecked against the DNA. TRBV21-1 corresponds to a pseudogene. The CDR3 runs 15 residues.